This TCR beta chain was captured by sequencing in a study of brain metastases from non-small cell lung cancer (dated by TCRdb to the late 2010s). Regarding the research as a whole: The immune microenvironment of paired resected primary tumors and brain metastases from non-small-cell lung cancer patients was profiled.

The research as a whole found: Paired brain metastases and primary tumors largely shared TCR repertoires, although T-cell densities in the metastases were sparse. T-cell infiltration was lower in brain metastases than in primary tumors (P < 0.001). T-cell clones appeared expanded in 60% to 75% of brain metastases relative to the matched primary tumors.

A cohort of more than 30 patients with surgically resected non-small-cell lung cancer, for whom both primary tumor and brain metastasis specimens were available, was included. Tumor specimens were archival formalin-fixed, paraffin-embedded tissues. From the germline V gene, CDR1 is SGDLS and CDR2 is YYNGEE. Including the terminal cysteine and phenylalanine, the CDR3 comprises 20 residues. The entry retains the CDR3 DNA only, 60 bases that are in frame from base 1. For this chain, trimming is 3 bases at the V end and 0 bases at the J end, and the number of junction bases without a gene match is 11. Preparation of the library involved the immunoSEQ multiplex PCR assay. Alongside a 770-gene immune expression panel, the team sequenced the T-cell receptor beta chain repertoire. Drawn from immuneACCESS, this table holds only the in-frame rearrangements with V and J called that TCRdb kept. Clones are partly lost; checked studies trace under half to an unresolved V gene and leave the rest unexplained. This sample lists about 4,200 clones; roughly 89% were detected once. Under 7.5% of the sample lies in the top ten.

In the case of this clone: Its binding antigen is unknown. Per-base quality was not reported, and no clone a single base away is much larger than it. The sample holds other DNA sequences that translate to the same CDR3.

The sequenced material came from primary lung tumor tissue. Reading the label with the study, this specimen's cell subset or site is: primary lung tumor paired with brain metastasis. The source of this sequence is a donor over 35 with non-small cell lung cancer. The chain links TRBV9 with TRBJ2-2; a stretch of 13 junction bases matches TRBD2. DNA sequence: TGTGCCAGCAGCGCGCCTCGGACTAGCGGGAGATTCGCGAACACCGGGGAGCTGTTTTTT. Translated, this gives CASSAPRTSGRFANTGELFF.